The subject of this entry is one T cell receptor (beta chain). Its antigen is unidentified. Here immunoSEQ multiplex PCR was the method, and the copy in TCRdb shows in-frame clones only, minus some. The sample lists around 170,000 clones; 85% were seen once. The CDR3 is 14 amino acids. Per germline, CDR1 LNHDA and CDR2 SQIVND (reference sequence). Trimming stripped 3 bases from V and 5 bases from J, with 14 bases between. The sample is drawn from a study of cytomegalovirus exposure and HLA in healthy donors. Overall study results and limits: A few of the chains that were CMV-associated were confirmed in vitro to be specific for CMV antigens.

The chain has TRBV19 and TRBJ2-7, with D perhaps TRBD2 (6 bases). Material for sequencing was PBMCs. This sequence was found in a man aged 18 to 29 in good health and CMV-seropositive. CDR3 residues: CASSISGSTDEQYF. The CDR3 nucleotides are TGTGCCAGTAGTATTTCCGGGAGTACGGACGAGCAGTACTTC.